The rows below give T cell receptor beta chains drawn from one sample of a study of blood T cell repertoires in COVID-19. Produced via immunoSEQ multiplex PCR; TCRdb's table is partial and in-frame only. The table has about 410,000 clones, 86% seen once. Sequenced input: peripheral blood. All receptors come from a woman aged 25 to 45 with active or convalescent COVID-19. CDR3s include the opening cysteine and the closing phenylalanine or tryptophan. The D gene is left open where the match is weak. Only some rows state a clone size, as once, few, many or a class for expanded clones.

NA TRBJ1-1 TRBV19 TRBD1 TGTGCCAGTACCCCCAGGACAGGGTGGACTGAAGCTTTCTTT CASTPRTGWTEAFF
NA TRBJ1-1 TRBV10-1 NA TGCGCCAGCAGTGAGGGGCCCCCAAGTGGGGCTTTCTTT CASSEGPPSGAFF
NA TRBJ2-3 TRBV3-1/TRBV3-2 TRBD2 TGTGCCAGCAGCCTCGGGGGGGATTCTTACCATTTT CASSLGGDSYHF
NA TRBJ2-3 TRBV4-1 TRBD2 TGCGCCAGCAGACAAGTGGGACTAGACCCTAGCACAGATACGCAGTATTTT CASRQVGLDPSTDTQYF
NA TRBJ1-4 TRBV5-8 TRBD1 TGTGCCAGCAGCTTGGCCTTCAGGGGGCGAAATGAAAAACTGTTTTTT CASSLAFRGRNEKLFF
NA TRBJ2-7 TRBV15 TRBD1 TGTGCCACCAGCAGAGATGGGACCGGGACAGGGGACTACGAGCAGTACTTC CATSRDGTGTGDYEQYF
NA TRBJ2-2 TRBV27 TRBD2 TGTGCCAGCACCAGTCGGGAGGCCGGCGGGGAGCTGTTTTTT CASTSREAGGELFF
NA TRBJ2-1 TRBV5-6 TRBD2 TGTGCCAGCAGCTCGGCGGGGGGGCCTTTTACTGCGATTGAGCAGTTCTTC CASSSAGGPFTAIEQFF
NA TRBJ2-7 TRBV11-2 TRBD1 TGTGCCAGCAGGTCCGGGACAGGGCCGCTCGAGCAGTACTTC CASRSGTGPLEQYF
NA TRBJ1-1 TRBV3-1/TRBV3-2 NA TGTGCCAGCAGCCAGCCGGACAGTCATCTTGAAGCTTTCTTT CASSQPDSHLEAFF
NA TRBJ1-5 TRBV4-1 NA TGCGCCAGCAGCCAAGATTACCCACAGGGTGTCGGTCAGCCCCAGCATTTT CASSQDYPQGVGQPQHF
NA TRBJ2-3 TRBV7-9 TRBD2 TGTGCCAGCAGCTTAACTAGCGGGGACTACCTGGCTAGCACAGATACGCAGTATTTT CASSLTSGDYLASTDTQYF
NA TRBJ2-1 TRBV4-2 TRBD2 TGTGCCAGCAGCCAAGAAATAGCGGGGGCGGGCTATGAGCAGTTCTTC CASSQEIAGAGYEQFF
NA TRBJ1-3 TRBV3-1/TRBV3-2 NA TGTGCCAGCAGCCCCTTAAGCCGGGGTCCTGGAAACACCATATATTTT CASSPLSRGPGNTIYF
NA TRBJ2-2 TRBV5-1 NA TGCGCCAGCAGCAACCGGGTTGCGGGCTCCACCGGGGAGCTGTTTTTT CASSNRVAGSTGELFF
once TRBJ2-7 TRBV5-1 NA TGCGCCAGCAGCTTGGCCGCTGGGACTTCCTTCTACGAGCAGTACTTC CASSLAAGTSFYEQYF
NA TRBJ2-3 TRBV14 TRBD2 TGTGCCAGCAGCCAACTGACTAGCGGGAGTATCGGCACAGATACGCAGTATTTT CASSQLTSGSIGTDTQYF
NA TRBJ1-5 TRBV6-5 TRBD1 TGTGCCAGCAGTAACGCAGACAGGGTAAATCAGCCCCAGCATTTT CASSNADRVNQPQHF
NA TRBJ1-2 TRBV2 TRBD1 TGTGCCAGTGACAGGGGGCTCGGGTATGGCTACACCTTC CASDRGLGYGYTF
NA TRBJ1-4 TRBV19 TRBD1 TGTGCCAGTAGTAGACGGGACAGCAGAAATGAAAAACTGTTTTTT CASSRRDSRNEKLFF
NA TRBJ2-7 TRBV19 TRBD2 TGTGCCAGTAGTATATTGGCAGCGGGAGGTTACGAGCAGTACTTC CASSILAAGGYEQYF
few TRBJ1-4 TRBV6-5 TRBD1 TGTGCCAGCAAGGGACAGGGGTCTAATGAAAAACTGTTTTTT CASKGQGSNEKLFF
NA TRBJ2-7 TRBV11-2 NA TGTGCCAGCAGCTTAGACGATTGGGCAGGGCCTTACGAGCAGTACTTC CASSLDDWAGPYEQYF
NA TRBJ1-3 TRBV7-9 TRBD1 TGTGCCAGCAGCAACCGGGACAGGGAAGCTGGAAACACCATATATTTT CASSNRDREAGNTIYF
NA TRBJ1-1 TRBV3-1/TRBV3-2 TRBD1 TGTGCCAGCAGCCATTTAGGGACAGGGAGGAACACTGAAGCTTTCTTT CASSHLGTGRNTEAFF
once TRBJ1-3 TRBV10-3 TRBD1 TGTGCCATCAGTGAGGGGGGGACAGGGCGTGGAAACACCATATATTTT CAISEGGTGRGNTIYF
NA TRBJ2-3 TRBV6-2/TRBV6-3 NA TGTGCCAGCAGCCGAGACAGTCTGACGCAGTATTTT CASSRDSLTQYF
few TRBJ2-1 TRBV5-1 NA TGCGCCAGCAGCTTGGGGACAGACAATGAGCAGTTCTTC CASSLGTDNEQFF
once TRBJ2-5 TRBV6-5 NA TGTGCCAGCAGCATCGGGTTTGGCCAAGAGACCCAGTACTTC CASSIGFGQETQYF
NA TRBJ2-7 TRBV20-1 TRBD1 TGCAGTGCCCAGGGGGAGTACGAGCAGTACTTC CSAQGEYEQYF
NA TRBJ1-1 TRBV27 NA TGTGCCAGCAGTTTCGGGGGGCGGAGGACTGAAGCTTTCTTT CASSFGGRRTEAFF
NA TRBJ2-7 TRBV25-1 TRBD2 TGTGCCAGCAGTGTTGGGGGGGGGAACTACGAGCAGTACTTC CASSVGGGNYEQYF
NA TRBJ2-7 TRBV3-1/TRBV3-2 NA TGTGCCAGCAGCCAACAACAGTCCTACGAGCAGTACTTC CASSQQQSYEQYF
NA TRBJ1-1 TRBV30 NA TGTGCCTGGAGCGAACAGTTTGGCACTGAAGCTTTCTTT CAWSEQFGTEAFF
few TRBJ1-1 TRBV6-5 NA TGTGCCAGCGCAGGGAGGGCTGAAGCTTTCTTT CASAGRAEAFF
NA TRBJ1-2 TRBV11-2 NA TGTGCCAGCAGCTTAACCCACCCGGGACAACACTCTAACTATGGCTACACCTTC CASSLTHPGQHSNYGYTF
NA TRBJ1-1 TRBV6-2/TRBV6-3 NA TGTGCCAGCAGTTATTACGGTTACACTGAAGCTTTCTTT CASSYYGYTEAFF
NA TRBJ2-7 TRBV6-5 TRBD1 TGTGCCAGCTCCGTGGGGACAGTCGATTACGAGCAGTACTTC CASSVGTVDYEQYF
NA TRBJ1-2 TRBV3-1/TRBV3-2 NA TGTGCCAGCAGCCACCCGGACGCGGGCTTGGGTGGCTACACCTTC CASSHPDAGLGGYTF
NA TRBJ2-3 TRBV19 NA TGTGCCAGTAAATATAGCCCCGGTGGGGGGTCCCCAGATACGCAGTATTTT CASKYSPGGGSPDTQYF
NA TRBJ2-7 TRBV18 TRBD1 TGTGCCAGCTCACCCGGGACAGACCCTTACGAGCAGTACTTC CASSPGTDPYEQYF
NA TRBJ2-3 TRBV7-9 TRBD2 TGTGCCAGCAGCCCCGCGACCGGGACTAGCGTCGGAGATACGCAGTATTTT CASSPATGTSVGDTQYF
NA TRBJ1-3 TRBV5-5 TRBD1 TGTGCCAGCAGCACAGGGGGCACTGGAAACACCATATATTTT CASSTGGTGNTIYF
NA TRBJ1-3 TRBV4-1 TRBD1 TGCGCCAGCAGCCAGCCTCCGGGACAGGGTCGTTCCTCTGGAAACACCATATATTTT CASSQPPGQGRSSGNTIYF
NA TRBJ2-3 TRBV6-5 TRBD1 TGTGCCAGCAGGACAGGGAGCACAGATACGCAGTATTTT CASRTGSTDTQYF
NA TRBJ1-2 TRBV6-5 TRBD1 TGTGCCAGCACCACCGGGACAGGGTATGGCTACACCTTC CASTTGTGYGYTF
NA TRBJ2-3 TRBV6-4 TRBD2 TGTGCCAGCAGTGACCAGCGGGGGGCAGATACGCAGTATTTT CASSDQRGADTQYF
few TRBJ2-2 TRBV19 TRBD1 TGTGCCAGTACCCGGACAGGCAACACCGGGGAGCTGTTTTTT CASTRTGNTGELFF
NA TRBJ1-1 TRBV14 NA TGTGCCAGCGGACAGACGAACACTGAAGCTTTCTTT CASGQTNTEAFF
NA TRBJ2-3 TRBV24-1 TRBD1 TGTGCCACCAGTGATTCCTCGGGGACAGGGGCCGGGGGCACAGATACGCAGTATTTT CATSDSSGTGAGGTDTQYF
NA TRBJ1-2 TRBV6-5 TRBD1 TGTGCCAGCAGTTATACAGGGGGAGACTATGGCTACACCTTC CASSYTGGDYGYTF
once TRBJ2-5 TRBV7-8 NA TGTGCCAGCAGCGAGGGCAGGGGTGTTGCTGGGGGAGAGACCCAGTACTTC CASSEGRGVAGGETQYF
NA TRBJ1-1 TRBV10-1 NA TGCGCCAGCGCACCACCCTGGACAGCATACACTGAAGCTTTCTTT CASAPPWTAYTEAFF
NA TRBJ2-2 TRBV19 TRBD1 TGTGCCAGTAGTGAGATTGGACAGGGTGGATTCACCGGGGAGCTGTTTTTT CASSEIGQGGFTGELFF
NA TRBJ2-3 TRBV30 NA TGTGCCTGCCCATTGTCCCCGGGGAAGAACACAGATACGCAGTATTTT CACPLSPGKNTDTQYF
NA TRBJ2-5 TRBV5-1 TRBD2 TGCGCCAGCAGCTTGGGGACTAGCGGGTTGGGAGAGACCCAGTACTTC CASSLGTSGLGETQYF
few TRBJ1-1 TRBV5-5 NA TGTGCCAGCAGCCCAAGTCCGGGGATTGAAGCTTTCTTT CASSPSPGIEAFF
NA TRBJ2-5 TRBV14 NA TGTGCCAGCAGCCATTCGTTCGGGAGAGGTAGTGAGACCCAGTACTTC CASSHSFGRGSETQYF
few TRBJ2-1 TRBV18 TRBD2 TGTGCCAGCTCACCAGGGACTAGCGGTTACAATGAGCAGTTCTTC CASSPGTSGYNEQFF